These 30 T cell receptor beta chains originate from one sample sequenced in a study of blood T cell repertoires in COVID-19. Repertoires were generated with immunoSEQ multiplex PCR, while TCRdb's copy carries only in-frame clones and drops some. The repertoire holds 300,000 to 350,000 clones, with about 85% as singletons. Material: peripheral blood. The source is a man between 18 and 29 years old with active or convalescent COVID-19.

The chain is built from TRBV4-1 and TRBJ2-1; the match to TRBD2 covers 13 bases. With V trimmed by 4 bases and J by 9 bases, 9 bases remained unmatched. CDR3 length equals 16 residues. CDR1 MGHRA and CDR2 YSYEKL come from the germline V gene. The CDR3 region has the DNA TGCGCCAGCAGCCTCCGGACTAGCGGGGGTTTGGGTGAGCAGTTCTTC. It encodes CASSLRTSGGLGEQFF.

This chain connects TRBV4-1 to TRBJ2-1; 12 nucleotides line up with TRBD2. This CDR3 is 16 amino acids long. J gave up 8 bases and V 1 base, and 6 bases lay outside the gene matches. Germline V gene lookup returns CDR1 MGHRA and CDR2 YSYEKL. The CDR3 sequence: CASSQVRTSGTYEQFF. CDR3 bases: TGCGCCAGCAGCCAAGTGAGGACTAGCGGGACCTATGAGCAGTTCTTC.

The chain is built from TRBV18 and TRBJ2-7, with TRBD2 matching over 8 bases. The CDR3 has 16 amino acids. V shed 6 bases, J shed 1 base, and the junction held 11 bases outside the gene matches. Germline CDR1 and CDR2: KGHSH and LQKENI. In nucleotides, the CDR3 is TGTGCCAGCTCGAAACACATTAGCGGGGAGTCCTACGAGCAGTACTTC. Protein: CASSKHISGESYEQYF.

The chain couples TRBV25-1 to TRBJ1-3, with D maybe TRBD1 (5 bases). V gave up 1 base and J gave up 4 bases, with 17 bases separating them. CDR1 and CDR2 (germline): MGHDK, SYGVNS. CDR3 length equals 17 residues. This chain's CDR3 is CASSESGRAIIGNTIYF. The CDR3 DNA reads TGTGCCAGCAGTGAATCTGGCAGGGCTATAATCGGAAACACCATATATTTT.

The genes are TRBV5-1 and TRBJ2-3, with a possible D match to TRBD1 (6 bases). Germline values: CDR1 SGHRS, CDR2 YFSETQ. This CDR3 spans 15 amino acids. Trimming cost V 3 bases and J 3 bases, with 14 bases left between them. The CDR3 loop is CASSSQQGLTDTQYF. The DNA for the CDR3 is TGCGCCAGCAGCTCCCAACAGGGATTAACAGATACGCAGTATTTT. The full variable domain, its missing parts supplied by reference TRBV5-1 and TRBJ2-3, is KAGVTQTPRYLIKTRGQQVTLSCSPISGHRSVSWYQQTPGQGLQFLFEYFSETQRNKGNFPGRFSGRQFSNSRSEMNVSTLELGDSALYLCASSSQQGLTDTQYFGPGTRLTVL.

The rearrangement uses TRBV24-1 and TRBJ2-2, with 9 positions matching TRBD1. In germline, CDR1 is KGHDR, CDR2 SFDVKD. The trim removed 3 bases at V and 3 bases at J, leaving 4 bases unmatched. The CDR3 is made up of 16 amino acids. CDR3 DNA: TGTGCCACCAGTGATGCGGGACAGGGAGACACCGGGGAGCTGTTTTTT. Translation gives CATSDAGQGDTGELFF.

The chain links TRBV29-1 to TRBJ1-2; the match to TRBD1 covers 10 bases. Germline-derived CDR1 and CDR2 are SQVTM and ANQGSEA. The CDR3 spans 13 residues. The J segment lost 7 bases and the V segment lost 2 bases, leaving 4 bases of the junction unmatched. This CDR3 reads CSVEYGTGAGYTF. CDR3 DNA sequence: TGCAGCGTTGAATACGGGACAGGGGCTGGCTACACCTTC.

This chain joins TRBV5-1 and TRBJ1-6; D gene uncertain. Trimming left V 0 bases short and J 9 bases short, with 13 bases between. Germline V gives CDR1 SGHRS, CDR2 YFSETQ. This CDR3 region has 15 residues. The CDR3 nucleotides are TGCGCCAGCAGCTTGGCAGACACTCTGACTTCACCCCTCCACTTT. Its protein is CASSLADTLTSPLHF.

This clone was recorded many times. V gene TRBV20-1 combines with J gene TRBJ1-2; D call uncertain. The CDR3 runs 11 residues. V was clipped by 1 base and J by 10 bases, with 10 bases between them. CDR1 is DFQATT, CDR2 SNEGSKA, per germline (reference sequence). This chain's CDR3 is CSARAPADYTF. DNA for the CDR3: TGCAGTGCTAGAGCGCCAGCGGACTACACCTTC.

CDR3 sequence reads: CASRPGQGIWEQYF. As DNA, the CDR3 is TGTGCCAGCAGACCGGGACAGGGTATTTGGGAGCAGTACTTC. This sequence joins TRBV27 and TRBJ2-7, with 9 nucleotides matching TRBD1. The J segment lost 7 bases and the V segment lost 6 bases, leaving 10 bases of the junction unmatched. The CDR3 has 14 amino acids. The V gene's germline CDR1 is MNHEY and CDR2 SMNVEV (reference sequence).

The rearrangement uses TRBV4-1 and TRBJ1-2; 10 bases are a match to TRBD1. The CDR3 is 15 residues long. Losses at the gene ends were 3 bases for V and 13 bases for J; bases not matched to a gene: 14. The germline V gene has CDR1 MGHRA and CDR2 YSYEKL. The CDR3 DNA reads TGCGCCAGCAGCCACCCGGGACAGGGGACCCTACGCGGCACCTTC. This encodes CASSHPGQGTLRGTF.

This chain joins TRBV2 and TRBJ2-7, with 9 bases matching TRBD1. The CDR3 has 14 amino acids. Germline V CDR1 and CDR2: SNHLY, FYNNEI. V lost 9 bases, J lost 5 bases, and 11 bases stayed unmatched. Here the CDR3 DNA reads TGTGCCAGTCAACGGGACAGGGCTTCGGACGAGCAGTACTTC. Its translation: CASQRDRASDEQYF.

This chain links TRBV21-1 with TRBJ1-1; the table names TRBD1, a call not compared with the DNA. TRBV21-1 is tagged as a pseudogene. The CDR3 spans 12 residues. The CDR3 loop is CASSGRQGRAFF. CDR3 nucleotides: TGTGCCAGCAGCGGAAGACAGGGGAGAGCTTTCTTT.

The V and J genes are TRBV7-2 and TRBJ2-2; perhaps TRBD2 as D (5 bases). With 5 bases removed from V and 6 bases from J, the gap between germline ends came to 13 bases. The CDR3 covers 14 residues. CDR1 is SGHTA, CDR2 FQGNSA, per germline. The CDR3 protein is CASSQRSLAGELFF. The DNA for the CDR3 is TGTGCCAGCAGCCAGCGGAGCCTGGCCGGGGAGCTGTTTTTT.

The chain couples TRBV11-2 to TRBJ1-1; tentative D call: TRBD1 (6 bases). The CDR3 has 13 amino acids. V was trimmed by 4 bases and J by 3 bases, leaving 9 bases between them. Germline V lookup: CDR1 SGHAT, CDR2 FQNNGV. This CDR3 is CASSSTGYTEAFF. CDR3 DNA sequence: TGTGCCAGCAGCTCGACAGGTTACACTGAAGCTTTCTTT.

The chain employs TRBV5-1 and TRBJ2-3, with 8 bases that match TRBD2. The trim removed 0 bases at V and 4 bases at J, leaving 4 bases unmatched. Germline CDR1 reads SGHRS; CDR2 reads YFSETQ. The CDR3 is made up of 15 amino acids. The CDR3 spells CASSLGGLGSDTQYF. CDR3 bases: TGCGCCAGCAGCTTGGGGGGACTAGGATCAGATACGCAGTATTTT. Looking up the rest from reference TRBV5-1 and TRBJ2-3 gives the full variable domain: KAGVTQTPRYLIKTRGQQVTLSCSPISGHRSVSWYQQTPGQGLQFLFEYFSETQRNKGNFPGRFSGRQFSNSRSEMNVSTLELGDSALYLCASSLGGLGSDTQYFGPGTRLTVL.

This chain links TRBV28 with TRBJ2-4; maybe TRBD1 (7 bases). The CDR3 runs 14 residues. CDR1 and CDR2 (germline): MDHEN, SYDVKM. Trimming left V 8 bases short and J 4 bases short, with 15 bases between. The CDR3 bases are TGTGCCAGCTCCGACAGGGCGGGGAAAAACATTCAGTACTTC. It codes for CASSDRAGKNIQYF.

The chain is built from TRBV19 and TRBJ1-4, with 7 bases fitting TRBD1. The CDR3 runs to 13 residues. CDR1 and CDR2 (germline): LNHDA, SQIVND (reference sequence). With 7 bases clipped from V and 7 bases from J, the junction kept 6 bases outside the gene matches. Here the CDR3 reads CASNDRVVEKLFF. In DNA, the CDR3 is TGTGCCAGTAATGACAGGGTGGTTGAAAAACTGTTTTTT. The whole variable domain, remainder taken from reference TRBV19 and TRBJ1-4, is DGGITQSPKYLFRKEGQNVTLSCEQNLNHDAMYWYRQDPGQGLRLIYYSQIVNDFQKGDIAEGYSVSREKKESFPLTVTSAQKNPTAFYLCASNDRVVEKLFFGSGTQLSVL.

The V gene is TRBV5-6, the J gene TRBJ2-1; the match to TRBD2 covers 11 bases. Per the germline V gene, CDR1 is SGHDT and CDR2 is YYEEEE. The V and J ends lost 3 bases and 8 bases, in that order; junction bases with no gene match: 4. The CDR3 is 14 residues long. CDR3 coding DNA: TGTGCCAGCAGCTCGGGACTAGCGGACCATGAGCAGTTCTTC. It yields the protein CASSSGLADHEQFF.

This sequence joins TRBV4-2 and TRBJ1-5; D might be TRBD1 (6 bases). This CDR3 is 13 amino acids long. Germline CDR1 reads LGHNA; CDR2 reads YNFKEQ. The V gene lost 0 bases and the J gene lost 12 bases, with 12 bases spanning the gap. This chain's CDR3 is CASSQDSQGFQHF. The CDR3 DNA reads as TGTGCCAGCAGCCAAGATTCACAGGGCTTCCAGCATTTT.

This clone was recorded once. Other DNA sequences from this sample encode an identical CDR3 as well. This sequence joins TRBV27 and TRBJ2-1; D is possibly TRBD2 (5 bases). Trimming pared 2 bases from V and 0 bases from J, leaving 5 bases between. The germline V gene encodes CDR1 MNHEY and CDR2 SMNVEV (reference sequence). The CDR3 extends over 14 amino acids. CDR3 loop: CASSLGGSYNEQFF. The CDR3, as DNA: TGTGCCAGCAGTTTAGGAGGCTCCTACAATGAGCAGTTCTTC.

This chain joins TRBV15 and TRBJ1-4; D gene unclear. The germline V gene has CDR1 LNHNV and CDR2 YYDKDF (reference sequence). The length of the CDR3 is 18 residues. V dropped 0 bases and J dropped 8 bases, with 22 bases sitting between them. The CDR3 sequence is CATSRDRWVSTNEEKLFF. The CDR3 DNA reads TGTGCCACCAGCAGAGATCGCTGGGTGAGCACTAATGAAGAAAAACTGTTTTTT.

This clone was detected once. This rearrangement joins TRBV27 to TRBJ2-1, with 10 bases matching TRBD1. Germline lookup yields CDR1 MNHEY and CDR2 SMNVEV (reference sequence). V lost 5 bases, J lost 16 bases, and 17 bases stayed unmatched. CDR3 length: 15 residues. The CDR3 DNA follows: TGTGCCAGCAGTCCCGGGACAGGGGTTCCGAGCGGGAGATTCTTC. Its translation: CASSPGTGVPSGRFF.

The chain joins TRBV11-2 to TRBJ2-2; TRBD2 agrees at 8 bases. V gave up 3 bases and J gave up 4 bases; unmatched junction bases: 13. Germline V lookup: CDR1 SGHAT, CDR2 FQNNGV. The CDR3 runs 18 residues. The CDR3 is CASSFSYLPTSGTGELFF. As DNA, the CDR3 is TGTGCCAGCAGCTTTTCGTACCTCCCCACTAGCGGCACCGGGGAGCTGTTTTTT.

This chain uses TRBV18 with TRBJ1-1, with 9 bases fitting TRBD1. CDR1 and CDR2 from the germline V gene are KGHSH and LQKENI. After removal of 4 bases from V and 1 base from J, the junction contained 7 bases not matched to a gene. The CDR3 runs to 16 residues. The CDR3 DNA reads as TGTGCCAGCTCACTAAACCCACAGGGGGCGAACACTGAAGCTTTCTTT. Encoded protein: CASSLNPQGANTEAFF.

The chain joins TRBV7-9 to TRBJ2-1, with a weak D call TRBD1 (6 bases). The CDR3 loop spans 16 amino acids. The germline V gene has CDR1 SEHNR and CDR2 FQNEAQ (reference sequence). The V and J ends lost 3 bases and 6 bases respectively, with 18 bases between them. CDR3 sequence (DNA): TGTGCCAGCAGCTTGGAGGATTACAGGGATTTCAATGAGCAGTTCTTC. It is translated as CASSLEDYRDFNEQFF.

The chain employs TRBV28 and TRBJ1-1, with a weak D call TRBD1 (5 bases). The CDR3 has 12 amino acids. Trimming shortened V by 2 bases and J by 9 bases, and 10 bases separated the two germline ends. CDR1 is MDHEN, CDR2 SYDVKM, per germline. CDR3 residues: CASSLGGLKAFF. The CDR3 bases are TGTGCCAGCAGTTTAGGGGGACTGAAAGCTTTCTTT. The whole variable domain, remainder taken from reference TRBV28 and TRBJ1-1, is DVKVTQSSRYLVKRTGEKVFLECVQDMDHENMFWYRQDPGLGLRLIYFSYDVKMKEKGDIPEGYSVSREKKERFSLILESASTNQTSMYLCASSLGGLKAFFGQGTRLTVV.

The chain combines TRBV7-2 with TRBJ1-1, with D uncertain. V was clipped by 1 base and J by 1 base, with 10 bases between them. From germline, CDR1 is SGHTA and CDR2 FQGNSA. The CDR3 loop spans 15 amino acids. CDR3 DNA: TGTGCCAGCAGCTTAGTGGGGAGGAGGAACACTGAAGCTTTCTTT. Protein: CASSLVGRRNTEAFF.

V and J are TRBV29-1 and TRBJ2-4; D is possibly TRBD2 (6 bases). CDR1 and CDR2 from the germline V gene are SQVTM and ANQGSEA. V shed 7 bases and J shed 5 bases, with 12 bases lying between them. The CDR3 covers 12 residues. The CDR3 DNA reads TGCAGCGCCGGGAGAGGGGAAAACATTCAGTACTTC. This gives the protein CSAGRGENIQYF. Using reference TRBV29-1 and TRBJ2-4 for the parts outside the CDR3, the full variable domain is SAVISQKPSRDICQRGTSLTIQCQVDSQVTMMFWYRQQPGQSLTLIATANQGSEATYESGFVIDKFPISRPNLTFSTLTVSNMSPEDSSIYLCSAGRGENIQYFGAGTRLSVL.

This chain joins TRBV28 and TRBJ2-4; D is perhaps TRBD1 (6 bases). V was clipped by 6 bases and J by 4 bases, with 19 bases between them. The CDR3 is 16 amino acids. CDR1 MDHEN and CDR2 SYDVKM come from the germline V gene. The CDR3, as DNA: TGTGCCAGCAGCCTCCGCCTACAGGGTTTGAAAAACATTCAGTACTTC. Protein sequence: CASSLRLQGLKNIQYF.